This T cell receptor (beta chain) was identified during a study of cytomegalovirus exposure and HLA in healthy donors. Turning to the study itself: There were 70 million to 95 million unique TCRs (from HLA-typed donors) in an early data release.

V trimming: 2 bases; J trimming: 9 bases; junction bases outside the gene matches: 7. Germline values: CDR1 GTSNPN, CDR2 SVGIG (reference sequence). CDR3 length: 15 amino acids. Primers for the PCR totalled 60 Vbeta and 13 Jbeta. Some clones are missing from TCRdb's copy, which holds only in-frame ones; the method was immunoSEQ multiplex PCR. The sample lists approximately 140,000 clones; around three quarters were seen once. This clone was seen a handful of times. This sequence joins TRBV30 and TRBJ2-1; 13 bases fit TRBD2. This sequence was found in a woman aged 45-60 years in good health and CMV-seronegative. The sample was PBMCs. CDR3 nucleotide sequence: TGTGCCTGGAGTCCAGGACTAGCGGGAGCGAGTGAGCAGTTCTTC. This gives the protein CAWSPGLAGASEQFF.